The 6 T cell receptor beta chains presented below share a single source sample, sequenced in a study of technical replicates of blood from several donors (dated by TCRdb to about 2017). Library method: the immunoSEQ multiplex PCR assay. As stored in TCRdb, this immuneACCESS dataset retains in-frame rearrangements with V and J assigned. A fraction of the clones does not appear; measured against another copy, unresolved V genes explain less than half of the discrepancy, and the remainder lacks a known reason. Counted in this sample were 45,000 to 55,000 clones; roughly 94% of them appeared once. Jointly, the top ten make up approximately 0.22% of the sample. The source material was T cells isolated from PBMCs. These TCRs come from a human donor in good health.

The chain has TRBV5-4 and TRBJ2-7; 9 bases are shared with TRBD1. Per the germline V gene, CDR1 is SGHNT and CDR2 is YYREEE (reference sequence). This CDR3 is built from 17 residues. The V segment lost 4 bases and the J segment 0 bases; nucleotides outside the gene matches: 11. CDR3 in DNA: TGTGCCAGCAGCAAGAGAAGTGGGACAGGGTCCTCCTACGAGCAGTACTTC. Protein sequence: CASSKRSGTGSSYEQYF.

V and J are TRBV11-3 and TRBJ2-1; 8 nucleotides align to TRBD2. There are 16 residues in the CDR3. The germline V gene has CDR1 SGHNT and CDR2 YENEEA. The V segment lost 0 bases and the J segment 3 bases; nucleotides outside the gene matches: 4. The CDR3 DNA sequence: TGTGCCAGCAGCTTAGACAGCGGGAGTAGCTACAATGAGCAGTTCTTC. Protein sequence: CASSLDSGSSYNEQFF.

The chain combines TRBV29-1 with TRBJ1-3; D not certain. CDR1 is SQVTM and CDR2 is ANQGSEA in the germline V gene. Trimming shortened V by 6 bases and J by 0 bases, and 12 bases separated the two germline ends. This CDR3 has 14 amino acids. CDR3 bases: TGCAGCGTGGGCTCGGCGACCTCTGGAAACACCATATATTTT. Translated: CSVGSATSGNTIYF.

CDR3 sequence: CARSLTSGANVLTF. As DNA, the CDR3 is TGTGCCAGGTCTCTCACATCTGGGGCCAACGTCCTGACTTTC. This chain uses TRBV7-9 with TRBJ2-6; D ambiguous. The V gene lost 9 bases and the J gene lost 1 base, with 10 bases spanning the gap. Germline CDR1 is SEHNR and CDR2 is FQNEAQ (reference sequence). This CDR3 has 14 amino acids.

The chain joins TRBV15 to TRBJ2-3; 10 nucleotides match TRBD2. From germline, CDR1 is LNHNV and CDR2 YYDKDF (reference sequence). The CDR3 consists of 16 residues. Losses at the gene ends were 1 base for V and 6 bases for J; bases not matched to a gene: 7. CDR3 loop: CATSRVGSGGPDTQYF. The CDR3 bases are TGTGCCACCAGCAGAGTGGGTAGCGGGGGGCCGGATACGCAGTATTTT.

The rearrangement links TRBV5-4 to TRBJ2-2, with 7 bases matching TRBD1. Trimming took 1 base from V and 0 from J; bases not matched to a gene: 3. The CDR3 is 16 amino acids. From germline, CDR1 is SGHNT and CDR2 YYREEE (reference sequence). In DNA, the CDR3 is TGTGCCAGCAGCTTGAGGGGGACAGCGAACACCGGGGAGCTGTTTTTT. This sequence encodes CASSLRGTANTGELFF.